What follows are 6 T cell receptor beta chains derived from one specimen sequenced in a study of blood T cell repertoires in COVID-19. The protocol was immunoSEQ multiplex PCR, while the TCRdb copy is restricted to in-frame clones and leaves out a portion. Of about 100,000 clones in the sample, 80% to 90% were seen once. The specimen was PBMCs or T cells enriched from blood (not recorded which). These receptors all stem from a woman between 50 and 59 years old who had recovered from COVID-19.

The rearrangement uses TRBV7-3 and TRBJ2-5, with a weak D call TRBD2 (6 bases). Deletions cut 0 bases from V and 2 bases from J, with 7 bases between. The germline V gene has CDR1 SGHTA and CDR2 FQGTGA. CDR3 length: 14 residues. The CDR3 region is CASSLTGGQETQYF. The CDR3 nucleotides are TGTGCCAGCAGCTTAACCGGAGGGCAAGAGACCCAGTACTTC.

V gene TRBV7-9 combines with J gene TRBJ2-7; TRBD1 matches at 9 bases. Trimming took 3 bases from V and 7 from J; bases not matched to a gene: 7. Germline values: CDR1 SEHNR, CDR2 FQNEAQ (reference sequence). CDR3 length: 14 amino acids. In DNA, the CDR3 is TGTGCCAGCAGCTTCACGGGACAGGGAAGTGAGCAGTACTTC. It is translated as CASSFTGQGSEQYF.

This chain links TRBV19 with TRBJ1-1; D perhaps matches TRBD1 (6 bases). V gave up 4 bases and J gave up 1 base, with 13 bases separating them. The CDR3 consists of 15 residues. Germline V gene lookup returns CDR1 LNHDA and CDR2 SQIVND (reference sequence). CDR3 sequence (DNA): TGTGCCAGTAGTACCCCATGGACAGAGAACACTGAAGCTTTCTTT. Its translation is CASSTPWTENTEAFF.

The chain is built from TRBV10-3 and TRBJ2-1; perhaps TRBD1 as D (5 bases). From germline, CDR1 is ENHRY and CDR2 SYGVKD. The CDR3 spans 14 residues. Deletions cut 5 bases from V and 2 bases from J, with 10 bases between. The CDR3 sequence: CAISPSGPYNEQFF. In DNA form, the CDR3 reads TGTGCCATCAGTCCGTCAGGGCCCTACAATGAGCAGTTCTTC.

V and J are TRBV6-1 and TRBJ1-5; no reliable D call. The CDR3 is 16 residues long. Germline values: CDR1 MNHNS, CDR2 SASEGT. Trimming shortened V by 1 base and J by 0 bases, and 10 bases separated the two germline ends. As DNA, the CDR3 is TGTGCCAGCAGTGAAGTACCCAGACATAGCAATCAGCCCCAGCATTTT. Translated, it gives CASSEVPRHSNQPQHF.

The chain carries TRBV6-4 and TRBJ2-7; 8 bases are shared with TRBD2. The J segment lost 5 bases and the V segment lost 3 bases, leaving 6 bases of the junction unmatched. Germline lookup yields CDR1 MRHNA and CDR2 SNTAGT. This CDR3 is 14 amino acids long. CDR3 sequence (DNA): TGTGCCAGCAGTGATGTTTTCGGGGGGGACGAGCAGTACTTC. Translated: CASSDVFGGDEQYF.